The subject of this entry is one TCR beta chain. This specimen belongs to a study of long-term antiretroviral therapy in people with HIV. This CDR3 spans 14 amino acids. V lost 6 bases, J lost 0 bases, and 9 bases lay in between. Germline V gives CDR1 MNHEY, CDR2 SVGAGI. The assay used was immunoSEQ (version v3.0), run at survey level. Repertoires were generated with immunoSEQ multiplex PCR, while TCRdb's copy carries only in-frame clones and drops some. This sample has 25,000 to 35,000 clones, with roughly nine tenths found just once. The J gene is TRBJ1-5, the V gene TRBV6-5; D unresolved. The origin of this receptor is a man aged 45-65 years with HIV. Specimen: unsorted PBMCs, collected roughly 5 years before starting antiretroviral therapy. CDR3 amino acids: CASSRHSSNQPQHF. DNA of the CDR3: TGTGCCAGCAGCCGTCACAGTAGCAATCAGCCCCAGCATTTT.